This T cell receptor (beta chain) was profiled in a study of blood T cell repertoires in COVID-19. Germline CDR1 LNHNV, CDR2 YYDKDF (reference sequence). This CDR3 comprises 16 residues. With V trimmed by 0 bases and J by 8 bases, 9 bases remained unmatched. Authors' methods: Reference gene primer amplification gave nucleated cell count estimates. Sequenced by immunoSEQ multiplex PCR; TCRdb stores in-frame clones only, minus some. V, J and clone size derive from that table, while D and trimming were established from the DNA sequence. The sample includes some 290,000 clones, 81% of them seen just once.

Sequencing was done on a sample of peripheral blood. The clonotype was recovered from a woman aged 60 to 75 with active or convalescent COVID-19. J is TRBJ1-4 and V is TRBV15; 7 bases align to TRBD1. CDR3 amino acids: CATSRDPRGGGEKLFF. CDR3 nucleotides: TGTGCCACCAGCAGAGACCCGAGAGGGGGCGGGGAAAAACTGTTTTTT.